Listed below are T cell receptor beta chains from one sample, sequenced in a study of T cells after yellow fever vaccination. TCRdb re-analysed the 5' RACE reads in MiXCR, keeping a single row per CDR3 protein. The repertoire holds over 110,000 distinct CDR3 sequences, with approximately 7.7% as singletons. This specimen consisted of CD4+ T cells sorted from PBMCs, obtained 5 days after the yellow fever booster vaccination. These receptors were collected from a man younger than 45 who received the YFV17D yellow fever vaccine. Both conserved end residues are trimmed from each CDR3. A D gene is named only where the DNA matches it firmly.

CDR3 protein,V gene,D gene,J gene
ASSQIVSGSNEQY,TRBV5-1,TRBD2,TRBJ2-7
ASSLGGGSHEQY,TRBV5-1,TRBD2,TRBJ2-7
ASSLLAGVIGELF,TRBV6-2/TRBV6-3,TRBD2,TRBJ2-2
ASSAGTGDYGYT,TRBV7-2,TRBD1,TRBJ1-2
ASSLGPNNYEQY,TRBV5-1,.,TRBJ2-7
ASRLRVADNEQF,TRBV7-9,.,TRBJ2-1
ASSLAHHEQY,TRBV7-9,.,TRBJ2-7
ATKGTGNTGELF,TRBV24-1,TRBD1,TRBJ2-2
ASSPPSGRPYEQY,TRBV6-5,TRBD2,TRBJ2-7
ASSLLDRLNIQY,TRBV5-6,TRBD1,TRBJ2-4
ASSSRQGYNSPLH,TRBV7-2,TRBD1,TRBJ1-6
ASSHTSVGYEQY,TRBV7-2,TRBD2,TRBJ2-7
ASRRGTGTGDADTQY,TRBV2,TRBD1,TRBJ2-3
ASSYRYSPLH,TRBV6-5,.,TRBJ1-6
SARPRTGENSPLH,TRBV20-1,TRBD1,TRBJ1-6
ASSPLRIGTGELF,TRBV5-5,.,TRBJ2-2
SAGSSGLGGSEQF,TRBV20-1,.,TRBJ2-1
ASSYRDDTDTQY,TRBV7-3,.,TRBJ2-3
ASSRKTGDSPGELF,TRBV7-2,TRBD1,TRBJ2-2
ASSPSENYGYT,TRBV28,.,TRBJ1-2
ASSYQGHSYEQY,TRBV6-2/TRBV6-3,.,TRBJ2-7
ASSRTLRTGVFGELF,TRBV21-1,.,TRBJ2-2
ASSTPAGSPANYGYT,TRBV5-1,.,TRBJ1-2
ASSYFGAGPTDTQY,TRBV6-2/TRBV6-3,TRBD2,TRBJ2-3
ASSNPPGLAGDYEQY,TRBV18,TRBD2,TRBJ2-7
ASSQVFSGSYNEQF,TRBV3-1,TRBD2,TRBJ2-1
ASSLSHASTQY,TRBV7-2,.,TRBJ2-5